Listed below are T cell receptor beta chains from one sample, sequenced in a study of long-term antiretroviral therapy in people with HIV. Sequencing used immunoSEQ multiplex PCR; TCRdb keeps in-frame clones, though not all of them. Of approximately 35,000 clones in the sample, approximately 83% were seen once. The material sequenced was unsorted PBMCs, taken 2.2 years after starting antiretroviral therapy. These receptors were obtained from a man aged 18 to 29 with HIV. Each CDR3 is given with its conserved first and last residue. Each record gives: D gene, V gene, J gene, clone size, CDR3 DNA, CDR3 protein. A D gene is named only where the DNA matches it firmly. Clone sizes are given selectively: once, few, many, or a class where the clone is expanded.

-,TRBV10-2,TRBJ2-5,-,TGCGCCAGCAGTGATGGGGGGCCTACCTTACAAGAGACCCAGTACTTC,CASSDGGPTLQETQYF
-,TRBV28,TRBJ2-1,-,TGTGCCAGCAGCCCCCCGACCCCCCCCCAGCAGTTCTTC,CASSPPTPPQQFF
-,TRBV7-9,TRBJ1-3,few,TGTGCCAGCAGCTTACAGGGAAACACCATATATTTT,CASSLQGNTIYF
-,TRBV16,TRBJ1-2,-,TGTGCCAGCAGCCAATTTAGAGGACAGCACTATGGCTACACCTTC,CASSQFRGQHYGYTF
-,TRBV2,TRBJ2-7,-,TGTGCCAGCAGTCCATTAATCTCCGCGTCCTACGAGCAGTACTTC,CASSPLISASYEQYF
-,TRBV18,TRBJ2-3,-,TGTGCCAGCTCATCGGGACTCAGCACAGATACGCAGTATTTT,CASSSGLSTDTQYF
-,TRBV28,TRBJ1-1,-,TGTGCCAGCAGATTCGTGGACACCGTCACTGAAGCTTTCTTT,CASRFVDTVTEAFF
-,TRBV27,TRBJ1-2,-,TGTGCCAGCAGTTCCACCAGGCAGGGAGGTAGTGGCTACACCTTC,CASSSTRQGGSGYTF
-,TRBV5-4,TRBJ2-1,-,TGTGCCAGCAGCTTCTATACAGGGAGGGACAATGAGCAGTTCTTC,CASSFYTGRDNEQFF
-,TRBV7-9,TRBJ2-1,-,TGTGCCAGCAGCGGGTTAAGCTCCTACAATGAGCAGTTCTTC,CASSGLSSYNEQFF
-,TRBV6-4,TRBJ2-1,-,TGTGCCAGCAGCGTTACAGGATTCTCCTACAATGAGCAGTTCTTC,CASSVTGFSYNEQFF
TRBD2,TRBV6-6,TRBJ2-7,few,TGTGCCAGCAGTATGACTAGCGGGAGCTACGAGCAGTACTTC,CASSMTSGSYEQYF
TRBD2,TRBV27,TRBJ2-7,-,TGTGCCAGCAGTTTCGGGGGACTAATGAACGAGCAGTACTTC,CASSFGGLMNEQYF
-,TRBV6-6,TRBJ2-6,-,TGTGCCAGCAGTCAGGACTCTGGGGCCAACGTCCTGACTTTC,CASSQDSGANVLTF
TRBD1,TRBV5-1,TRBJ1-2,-,TGCGCCAGCAGCTTTTCTGGGACAGGGGGCGCACAAGGCTATGGCTACACCTTC,CASSFSGTGGAQGYGYTF
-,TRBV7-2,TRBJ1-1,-,TGTGCCAGCAGCTCCGGGACAAGGGCTGAAGCTTTCTTT,CASSSGTRAEAFF
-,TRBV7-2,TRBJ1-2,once,TGTGCCAGCAGCTTAGTCTATTGCTTCATCTATGGCTACACCTTC,CASSLVYCFIYGYTF
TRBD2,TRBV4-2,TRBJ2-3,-,TGTGCCAGCAGCCGGATAGCGGGGGTCCGCACAGATACGCAGTATTTT,CASSRIAGVRTDTQYF
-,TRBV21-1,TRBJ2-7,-,TGTGCCAGCAGCAGAAGTAACAGGGCCTTAGGGTCCGACGAGCAGTACTTC,CASSRSNRALGSDEQYF
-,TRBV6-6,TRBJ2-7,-,TGTGCCAGCAGTTACAGGGGTTCCTACGAGCAGTACTTC,CASSYRGSYEQYF
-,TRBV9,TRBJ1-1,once,TGTGCCAGCAGCGTAGGGGGTGTTAATACTGAAGCTTTCTTT,CASSVGGVNTEAFF
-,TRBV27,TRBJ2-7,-,TGTGCCAGCAGTTTAAGTGGGCAGTCCCTCGCCTACGAGCAGTACTTC,CASSLSGQSLAYEQYF
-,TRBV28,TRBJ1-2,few,TGTGCCAGCAGTCTAGACGACTATGGCTACACCTTC,CASSLDDYGYTF
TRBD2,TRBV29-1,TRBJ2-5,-,TGCAGCGCACCGGGACTAGAGGAAGGGACCCAGTACTTC,CSAPGLEEGTQYF
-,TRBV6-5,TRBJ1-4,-,TGTGCCGTCCAGGGGATGGATGAAAAACTGTTTTTT,CAVQGMDEKLFF
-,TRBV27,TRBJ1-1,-,TGTGCCAGCAGTTTAAGGACGGGTGAAGCTTTCTTT,CASSLRTGEAFF
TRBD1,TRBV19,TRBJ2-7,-,TGTGCCAGTAGTATTTACAGGGGAAACGAGCAGTACTTC,CASSIYRGNEQYF
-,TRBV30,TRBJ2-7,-,TGTGCCTGGAGTGACAAGGACATACCAGTGTACGAGCAGTACTTC,CAWSDKDIPVYEQYF
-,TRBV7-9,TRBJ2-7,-,TGTGCCAGCAGCTTTCTCTCCTACGAGCAGTACTTC,CASSFLSYEQYF
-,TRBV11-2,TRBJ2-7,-,TGTGCCAGCAGCTTGTCAGTCGGGAGCAGTCCCTACGAGCAGTACTTC,CASSLSVGSSPYEQYF
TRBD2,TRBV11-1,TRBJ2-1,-,TGTGCCAGCGGCGGGACTAGCGGCTCTCAACAGTTCTTC,CASGGTSGSQQFF
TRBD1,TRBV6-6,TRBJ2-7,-,TGTGCCAGCAGGACAGGGATCTACGAGCAGTACTTC,CASRTGIYEQYF
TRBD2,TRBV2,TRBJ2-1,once,TGTGCCAGCGGACTAGCGGGGGGGCCCAATGAGCAGTTCTTC,CASGLAGGPNEQFF
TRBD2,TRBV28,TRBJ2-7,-,TGTGCCAGCAGCGGGGGGAGGGACCTAACCTACGAGCAGTACTTC,CASSGGRDLTYEQYF
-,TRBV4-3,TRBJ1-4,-,TGCGCCAGCAGCCAAGATCTTGGCGACGAAAAACTGTTTTTT,CASSQDLGDEKLFF
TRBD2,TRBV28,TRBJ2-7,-,TGTGCCAGCAGCACTAGACTAGCGGGAGCCGTACGCTCGTACTTC,CASSTRLAGAVRSYF
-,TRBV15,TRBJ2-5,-,TGTGCCACCAGCCCCGGGGGAGCAGGGTCGAAGGAGACCCAGTACTTC,CATSPGGAGSKETQYF
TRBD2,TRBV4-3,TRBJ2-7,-,TGCGCCAGCAGCCAGGATACTCCGGGAGGCTACGAGCAGTACTTC,CASSQDTPGGYEQYF
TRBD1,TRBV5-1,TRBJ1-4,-,TGCGCCAGCAGCTCTCAGGGGGCGCGGGAAAAACTGTTTTTT,CASSSQGAREKLFF
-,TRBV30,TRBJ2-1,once,TGTGCCTGGAGTCTTGGACTTGACAATGAGCAGTTCTTC,CAWSLGLDNEQFF
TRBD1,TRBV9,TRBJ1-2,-,TGTGCCAGCAGCGTAGGAGGTGGGACAGGGCTCCCGGGGAACTATGGCTACACCTTC,CASSVGGGTGLPGNYGYTF
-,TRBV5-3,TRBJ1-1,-,TGTGCCAGAAGCTTGGCGGGTTACACTGAAGCTTTCTTT,CARSLAGYTEAFF
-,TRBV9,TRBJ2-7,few,TGTGCCAGCAGCGCAGCAGGGGGGGCCAACGAGCAGTACTTC,CASSAAGGANEQYF
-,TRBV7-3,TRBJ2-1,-,TGTGCCAGCAGCCCTACTAGTTTGGGTGAGCAGTTCTTC,CASSPTSLGEQFF
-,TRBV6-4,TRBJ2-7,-,TGTGCCAGCAGTGTATACGGCGGGCGGCCCTACGAGCAGTACTTC,CASSVYGGRPYEQYF
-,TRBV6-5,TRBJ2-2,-,TGTGCCAGCAGTTACAAGGGGGAGAACACCGGGGAGCTGTTTTTT,CASSYKGENTGELFF
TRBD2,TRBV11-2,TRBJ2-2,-,TGTGCCAGCAGGGGACTAGCGGGGAGCCACACCGGGGAGCTGTTTTTT,CASRGLAGSHTGELFF
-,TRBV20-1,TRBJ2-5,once,TGCAGTGTTCCCGGGACCCAGTACTTC,CSVPGTQYF
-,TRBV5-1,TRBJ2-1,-,TGCGCCAGCCGTCAGCGCGGCTACAATGAGCAGTTCTTC,CASRQRGYNEQFF
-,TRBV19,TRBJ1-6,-,TGTGCCAGTAGTCGGGGATTTCGGTCACCCCTCCACTTT,CASSRGFRSPLHF
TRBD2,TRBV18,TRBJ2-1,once,TGTGCCAGCTCACCTTCTAGCGGGAGGGCCCACAATGAGCAGTTCTTC,CASSPSSGRAHNEQFF
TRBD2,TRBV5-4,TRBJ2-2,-,TGTGCCAGCAGCTTGATCGGGGGGGCCATTAACACCGGGGAGCTGTTTTTT,CASSLIGGAINTGELFF
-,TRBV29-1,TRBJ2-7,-,TGCAGCTACACGGGCCGACTCTACGAGCAGTACTTC,CSYTGRLYEQYF
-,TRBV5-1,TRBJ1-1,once,TGCGCCAGCAGCTTGTGGGTAGGGAACACTGAAGCTTTCTTT,CASSLWVGNTEAFF
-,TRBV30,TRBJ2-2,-,TGTGCCTGGAGTCGGAACACTGGACACACCGGGGAGCTGTTTTTT,CAWSRNTGHTGELFF
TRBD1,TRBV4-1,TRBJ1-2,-,TGCGCCAGCAGCCAACCCAGACAGGGTCACTATGGCTACACCTTC,CASSQPRQGHYGYTF
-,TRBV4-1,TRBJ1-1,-,TGCGCCAGCAGCCAAGGGGGACCGACGAACACTGAAGCTTTCTTT,CASSQGGPTNTEAFF
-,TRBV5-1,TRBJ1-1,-,TGCGCCAGCAGCTTGGTAGGGGTGGGAGCGGAGGCTTTCTTT,CASSLVGVGAEAFF
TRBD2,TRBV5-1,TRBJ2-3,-,TGCGCCAGCAGCTTCCTGACTAGCCGCCTTGCAGATACGCAGTATTTT,CASSFLTSRLADTQYF